This passage covers 5 T cell receptor beta chains from one sample sequenced in a study of identical twins. TCRdb reprocessed the 5' RACE reads with MiXCR, giving one entry per CDR3 protein. The sample shows under 450,000 distinct CDR3 sequences, roughly 20% of them seen only once. The sequencing input was naive T cells sorted from blood. These receptors were collected from a man aged 45-65 years in good health.

This clonotype has a handful of counts. The rearrangement joins TRBV5-8 to TRBJ2-1; 7 positions agree with TRBD2. Germline CDR1 SGHTS, CDR2 YDEGEE. The CDR3 consists of 16 residues. J lost 0 bases, V lost 0 bases, and 3 bases had no gene match. The CDR3 sequence is CASSLGWGGSYNEQFF. In nucleotides, the CDR3 is TGTGCCAGCAGCTTGGGGTGGGGGGGCTCCTACAATGAGCAGTTCTTC.

This clonotype was seen a handful of times. V is TRBV6-5 and J is TRBJ2-3, with TRBD2 matching 7 bases. The V segment lost 6 bases and the J segment 2 bases; nucleotides outside the gene matches: 11. Germline loops: CDR1 MNHEY, CDR2 SVGAGI. The CDR3 has 16 amino acids. The CDR3 DNA reads TGTGCCAGCAGCGACACGAGCGGGGTTTTCACAGATACGCAGTATTTT. Residues: CASSDTSGVFTDTQYF.

The V gene is TRBV7-2, the J gene TRBJ2-7; D might be TRBD2 (6 bases). Germline V gene data show CDR1 as SGHTA and CDR2 as FQGNSA. The CDR3 contains 15 residues. Trimming cost V 6 bases and J 4 bases, with 19 bases left between them. The CDR3 region has the DNA TGTGCCAGCAGTCGACCGGGACTTGGATTATACGAGCAGTACTTC. It yields the protein CASSRPGLGLYEQYF.

This clonotype was picked up many times. This chain uses TRBV19 with TRBJ2-3; D uncertain. The CDR3 runs 15 residues. The ends were cut back, 3 bases at V and 4 bases at J, with 14 bases in the middle. Germline CDR1 LNHDA, CDR2 SQIVND (reference sequence). CDR3 DNA: TGTGCCAGTAGTATGATTGGCAGAGATCCAGATACGCAGTATTTT. This codes for CASSMIGRDPDTQYF.

This clonotype was seen a few times. The rearrangement joins TRBV29-1 to TRBJ2-3; 10 positions agree with TRBD2. The CDR3 covers 13 residues. Germline CDR1 SQVTM, CDR2 ANQGSEA. Trimming took 3 bases from V and 6 from J; bases not matched to a gene: 3. CDR3 loop: CSVDPGLADTQYF. CDR3 in DNA: TGCAGCGTTGACCCGGGACTAGCGGATACGCAGTATTTT.